The T cell receptor (beta chain) under discussion was sequenced for a study of T cells after yellow fever vaccination. The study's findings and limits: Relatively few clonotypes were ones that appeared in both CD4 and CD8 compartments.

A word on this clonotype: Its specificity is not known.

TCRdb reprocessed the 5' RACE reads with MiXCR, giving one entry per CDR3 protein. This repertoire shows nearly 300,000 distinct CDR3 sequences, 8.5% to 10% found once; its top ten account for 3% to 3.5%. The material was CD4+ T cells sorted from PBMCs, obtained 5 days after the yellow fever booster vaccination. The sequence was collected from a man aged 18 to 30 who received the YFV17D yellow fever vaccine.

CDR3 nucleotide sequence: TGCGCCAGCACGGATGGGGATACGCAGTATTTT. It yields the protein CASTDGDTQYF. The chain couples TRBV5-1 to TRBJ2-3; D remains unclear. CDR3 length: 11 amino acids. Between the trimmed V and J ends, which lost 6 bases and 6 bases, there was a span of 8 bases. Germline V gene lookup returns CDR1 SGHRS and CDR2 YFSETQ.